This T cell receptor beta chain appears in the sequencing data of a study of T-cell reconstitution after alpha-beta-depleted transplantation in children. This CDR3 region has 14 residues. V was pared by 5 bases and J by 10 bases, with 11 bases of the junction left unmatched. The germline V gene has CDR1 DFQATT and CDR2 SNEGSKA (reference sequence). This sample's TCRbeta library carried unique molecular identifier barcodes. TCRdb reanalysed the PCR reads using MiXCR and keeps one entry per CDR3 protein. The sample carries a few hundred thousand distinct CDR3 sequences, approximately 9% recorded once. The V call is TRBV20-1, the J call TRBJ2-1; TRBD2 agrees at 10 bases. The sequence derives from a human donor who donated a stem cell graft to a child with acute lymphoblastic leukemia. Sequenced material: PBMCs from the stem cell graft donor, taken from the stem cell graft. CDR3 coding DNA: TGCAGTGCTGTTCGGACTAGCGGCCCAACAGAGCAGTTCTTC. It specifies CSAVRTSGPTEQFF.